One and the same sample provided the 21 T cell receptor beta chains below, sequenced in a study of T cells in Graves' hyperthyroidism and ophthalmopathy. The source material, RNA transcripts, was used to amplify TCR beta CDR3 regions. An initial round of RT-PCR targeting the TCR CDR3 relied on the HTBI primer set. TCRdb recomputed calls from the multiplex PCR reads with MiXCR, one row per CDR3 protein. The sample has approximately 370,000 distinct CDR3 sequences; roughly 17% are singletons. The sequenced sample was blood. Source of these receptors: a woman in her thirties with Graves' hyperthyroidism that later progressed to Graves' ophthalmopathy.

Ten or more counts support this clonotype. The gene calls are TRBV4-1 and TRBJ2-5; 7 bases map to TRBD2. The CDR3 loop spans 17 amino acids. CDR1 is MGHRA, CDR2 YSYEKL, per germline. Unmatched junction bases numbered 12, after V lost 4 bases and J lost 1 base. The CDR3 sequence: CASSPLTTGGFQETQYF. The CDR3, as DNA: TGCGCCAGCAGCCCCCTGACAACGGGAGGCTTCCAAGAGACCCAGTACTTC.

The chain carries TRBV19 and TRBJ2-2; the D is unclear. Trimming pared 3 bases from V and 7 bases from J, leaving 18 bases between. Per germline, CDR1 LNHDA and CDR2 SQIVND (reference sequence). This CDR3 region has 16 residues. DNA of the CDR3: TGTGCCAGTAGTATTTCTCCGGCTAGTGTATTCGGGGAGCTGTTTTTT. Its translation: CASSISPASVFGELFF.

This clonotype has just a few counts. This chain uses TRBV19 with TRBJ2-2; TRBD2 might be the D (6 bases). Germline values: CDR1 LNHDA, CDR2 SQIVND (reference sequence). V shed 8 bases and J shed 6 bases, with 16 bases lying between them. This CDR3 is built from 14 residues. The CDR3 DNA follows: TGTGCCAGTCTAAAAAGGGGAGGTTCCGGGGAGCTGTTTTTT. Amino acids: CASLKRGGSGELFF.

The V gene is TRBV10-2, the J gene TRBJ2-2; TRBD2 matches at 7 bases. This CDR3 comprises 14 residues. From germline, CDR1 is WSHSY and CDR2 SAAADI. After removal of 7 bases from V and 5 bases from J, the junction contained 7 bases not matched to a gene. The CDR3 sequence: CASTTAGLTGELFF. CDR3 nucleotide sequence: TGCGCCAGCACCACAGCGGGACTTACCGGGGAGCTGTTTTTT.

The sample holds many counts of this clonotype. The V and J genes are TRBV29-1 and TRBJ1-1, with D possibly being TRBD1 (6 bases). Germline V gene lookup returns CDR1 SQVTM and CDR2 ANQGSEA. V was shortened by 0 bases and J by 4 bases, with 15 bases between the two germline ends. The CDR3 loop spans 15 amino acids. CDR3 bases: TGCAGCGTTGAAGATCCCGGGGGCATTGGCACTGAAGCTTTCTTT. Its protein product is CSVEDPGGIGTEAFF.

This clonotype was seen many times. This chain uses TRBV11-1 with TRBJ2-4, with D perhaps TRBD1 or TRBD2 (5 bases each). With 5 bases removed from V and 8 bases from J, the gap between germline ends came to 19 bases. Per germline, CDR1 SGHAT and CDR2 FQDESV (reference sequence). The CDR3 is 15 residues long. CDR3 nucleotides: TGTGCCAGCAGCCAAATTAGCCAGGGACGGGACATTCAGTACTTC. Its protein product is CASSQISQGRDIQYF.

This clonotype has ten or more counts. The chain carries TRBV11-1 and TRBJ2-1, with TRBD2 identical over 10 bases. Unmatched junction bases numbered 0, after V lost 2 bases and J lost 2 bases. Per germline, CDR1 SGHAT and CDR2 FQDESV (reference sequence). This CDR3 spans 15 amino acids. CDR3 loop: CASSLSGRAYNEQFF. CDR3 nucleotide sequence: TGTGCCAGCAGCTTAAGCGGGAGGGCCTACAATGAGCAGTTCTTC.

This clonotype has more than one count but fewer than ten. The V and J genes are TRBV29-1 and TRBJ1-4; D is possibly TRBD1 (5 bases). V was shortened by 4 bases and J by 8 bases, with 8 bases between the two germline ends. This CDR3 comprises 11 residues. From germline, CDR1 is SQVTM and CDR2 ANQGSEA. The CDR3 spells CSVAAGEKLFF. CDR3 nucleotides: TGCAGCGTTGCCGCAGGGGAAAAACTGTTTTTT.

This clonotype was recorded a few times. The chain combines TRBV5-5 with TRBJ1-2; D perhaps matches TRBD1 (5 bases). This CDR3 comprises 15 residues. Between the trimmed V and J ends, which lost 2 bases and 8 bases, there was a span of 19 bases. Looked up from germline, CDR1 is SGHKS and CDR2 is YYEKEE (reference sequence). The chain's CDR3 is CASSFATVEPGGYTF. The CDR3 DNA is TGTGCCAGCAGCTTCGCGACAGTGGAACCAGGAGGCTACACCTTC.

With respect to this clonotype: A much larger clone sits a single nucleotide away, making a read error possible. This chain connects TRBV5-1 to TRBJ2-7, with D possibly TRBD2 on 6 matching bases. CDR3 size: 14 residues. Germline V gene sequence: CDR1 SGHRS, CDR2 YFSETQ. CDR3 sequence reads: CASSPSTGEYEQCF. The CDR3 DNA reads TGCGCCAGCAGTCCGTCGACGGGGGAATACGAGCAGTGCTTC.

This clonotype was picked up a small number of times. V gene TRBV5-1 combines with J gene TRBJ2-5; D is unresolved. The CDR3 is 17 residues long. Per the germline V gene, CDR1 is SGHRS and CDR2 is YFSETQ. V lost 2 bases, J lost 2 bases, and 19 bases lay in between. DNA of the CDR3: TGCGCCAGCAGCTTATACCAAGTTCCGGTCGGGCAAGAGACCCAGTACTTC. This codes for CASSLYQVPVGQETQYF.

The rearrangement uses TRBV11-2 and TRBJ2-5; TRBD2 matches at 7 bases. Germline assignment: CDR1 SGHAT and CDR2 FQNNGV. The CDR3 is made up of 15 amino acids. Trimming at V came to 8 bases and at J to 2 bases, leaving 11 bases not matched to a gene. The CDR3 nucleotides are TGTGCCAGCGGCGGGGGTCTAGCGGTTCAAGAGACCCAGTACTTC. This gives the protein CASGGGLAVQETQYF.

This chain links TRBV20-1 with TRBJ2-5; possibly TRBD2 for D (6 bases). V lost 3 bases and J lost 6, with 8 bases in between. Germline CDR1 and CDR2: DFQATT and SNEGSKA (reference sequence). The CDR3 totals 11 residues. CDR3 bases: TGCAGTGCTAGGGACTACAAGACCCAGTACTTC. It is translated as CSARDYKTQYF.

J is TRBJ2-1 and V is TRBV7-8; no clear D. CDR1 and CDR2 from the germline V gene are SGHVS and FQNEAQ. The CDR3 loop spans 12 amino acids. Trimming pared 5 bases from V and 4 bases from J, leaving 6 bases between. CDR3 sequence: CASSGRYNEQFF. In DNA form, the CDR3 reads TGTGCCAGCAGCGGTCGGTACAATGAGCAGTTCTTC.

This chain connects TRBV2 to TRBJ1-2; D unclear. The CDR3 runs to 13 residues. Germline V gives CDR1 SNHLY, CDR2 FYNNEI. Trimming stripped 5 bases from V and 3 bases from J, with 10 bases between. The CDR3 sequence: CASSPSNYYGYTF. The CDR3 DNA reads as TGTGCCAGCAGTCCCTCGAATTACTATGGCTACACCTTC.

This clonotype was found many times. The chain joins TRBV2 to TRBJ1-1; no definite D call. CDR3 length: 15 amino acids. V gave up 5 bases and J gave up 0 bases, with 13 bases separating them. The germline gives CDR1 SNHLY, CDR2 FYNNEI. The DNA of the CDR3 is TGTGCCAGCAGTCGGGCATCCCTCATGAACACTGAAGCTTTCTTT. The encoded protein is CASSRASLMNTEAFF.

CDR3 in DNA: TGCGCCAGCAGCCCCCCCCGGGACACCCCTTACAATGAGCAGTTCTTC. Protein product: CASSPPRDTPYNEQFF. The chain combines TRBV5-1 with TRBJ2-1; D is possibly TRBD1 (6 bases). Germline CDR1 is SGHRS and CDR2 is YFSETQ. This CDR3 is 16 amino acids long. The V gene lost 4 bases and the J gene lost 4 bases, with 18 bases spanning the gap.

The sample holds many counts of this clonotype. V usage is TRBV4-1 and J usage is TRBJ2-7, with D tentatively TRBD1 (5 bases). V lost 0 bases, J lost 3 bases, and 15 bases lay in between. The CDR3 has 16 residues. Germline V gene lookup returns CDR1 MGHRA and CDR2 YSYEKL. The CDR3 protein is CASSQDWAGKSYEQYF. CDR3 DNA sequence: TGCGCCAGCAGCCAAGATTGGGCAGGGAAAAGCTACGAGCAGTACTTC.

This clonotype was found many times. V usage is TRBV11-2 and J usage is TRBJ2-3, with 11 positions matching TRBD2. Germline trimming cut 5 bases from V and 8 bases from J; bases unmatched to any gene: 12. This CDR3 has 16 amino acids. Germline CDR1 reads SGHAT; CDR2 reads FQNNGV. CDR3 nucleotides: TGTGCCAGCAGCCCGGGACTAGCGGAGTCCGGCCGTACGCAGTATTTT. Encoded protein: CASSPGLAESGRTQYF. Looking up the rest from reference TRBV11-2 and TRBJ2-3 gives the full variable domain: EAGVAQSPRYKIIEKRQSVAFWCNPISGHATLYWYQQILGQGPKLLIQFQNNGVVDDSQLPKDRFSAERLKGVDSTLKIQPAKLEDSAVYLCASSPGLAESGRTQYFGPGTRLTVL.

This clonotype came up many times. This sequence joins TRBV30 and TRBJ2-5; possible D gene TRBD2, 5 bases. From germline, CDR1 is GTSNPN and CDR2 SVGIG (reference sequence). V was trimmed by 1 base and J by 2 bases, leaving 11 bases between them. This CDR3 spans 14 amino acids. In DNA, the CDR3 is TGTGCCTGGAGTGCGGCTCCGGGGCAAGAGACCCAGTACTTC. Translating gives CAWSAAPGQETQYF.

This clonotype was detected ten times or more. The chain carries TRBV28 and TRBJ1-1; D possibly corresponds to TRBD1 (5 bases). This CDR3 spans 14 amino acids. CDR1 MDHEN and CDR2 SYDVKM come from the germline V gene. Trimming shortened V by 6 bases and J by 5 bases, and 16 bases separated the two germline ends. DNA of the CDR3: TGTGCCAGCAGCCTTAACAGGTACCGAACTGAAGCTTTCTTT. Amino acids: CASSLNRYRTEAFF.